This T cell receptor (beta chain) came from a study of T cells after yellow fever vaccination. Making TCR cDNA involved 5'RACE template switching, which added UMIs and a universal primer site. TCRdb re-derived calls from the 5' RACE reads in MiXCR, one entry per CDR3 protein. The sample comprises about 630,000 distinct CDR3 sequences, more than 9% of which are singletons, and 15% rests with the top ten. This clonotype was detected only a few times. The antigen is unknown. The V gene's germline CDR1 is LGHDT and CDR2 YNNKEL (reference sequence). The V and J ends lost 3 bases and 7 bases, in that order; junction bases with no gene match: 7. This CDR3 region has 14 residues. Overall study findings and caveats: The booster response re-showed most primary clones: 96% CD4, approximately 90% CD8. Any FACS-sorted repertoire could hold abundant clonotypes that contaminate it from the bulk population. The study found a weaker secondary response that peaked faster, day 5 versus 15.

The sequenced sample was PBMCs, obtained on the day of the yellow fever booster vaccination. This chain connects TRBV3-1 to TRBJ2-7; TRBD1 aligns across 9 bases. The TCR was taken from a man under 40 who received the YFV17D yellow fever vaccine. The CDR3 DNA sequence: TGTGCCAGCAGCCACCCGGACAGGGGCGGGGAGCAGTACTTC. Translation gives CASSHPDRGGEQYF.